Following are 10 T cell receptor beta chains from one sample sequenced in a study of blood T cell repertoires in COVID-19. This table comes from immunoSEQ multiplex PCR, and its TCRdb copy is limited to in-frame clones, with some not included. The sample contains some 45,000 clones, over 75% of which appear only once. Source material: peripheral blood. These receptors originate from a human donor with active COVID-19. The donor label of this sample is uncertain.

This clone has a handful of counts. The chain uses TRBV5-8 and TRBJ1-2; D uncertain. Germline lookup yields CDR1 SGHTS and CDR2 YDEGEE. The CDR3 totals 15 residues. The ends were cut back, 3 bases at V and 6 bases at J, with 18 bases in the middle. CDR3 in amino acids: CASSWDPRGRDGYTF. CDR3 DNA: TGTGCCAGCAGCTGGGATCCACGAGGGCGAGATGGCTACACCTTC. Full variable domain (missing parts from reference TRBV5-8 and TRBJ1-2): EAGVTQSPTHLIKTRGQQATLRCSPISGHTSVYWYQQALGLGLQFLLWYDEGEERNRGNFPPRFSGRQFPNYSSELNVNALELEDSALYLCASSWDPRGRDGYTFGSGTRLTVV.

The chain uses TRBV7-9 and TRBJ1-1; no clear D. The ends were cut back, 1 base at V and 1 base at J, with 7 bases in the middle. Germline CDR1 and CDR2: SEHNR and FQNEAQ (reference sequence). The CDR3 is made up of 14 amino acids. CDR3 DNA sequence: TGTGCCAGCAGCTTAGGGGAGGCGAACACTGAAGCTTTCTTT. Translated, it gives CASSLGEANTEAFF.

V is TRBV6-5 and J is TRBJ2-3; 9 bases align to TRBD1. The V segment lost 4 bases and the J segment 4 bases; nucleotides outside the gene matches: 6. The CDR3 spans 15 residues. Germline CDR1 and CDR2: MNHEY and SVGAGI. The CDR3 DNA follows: TGTGCCAGCAGTTCAACACAGGGGGCGGCAGATACGCAGTATTTT. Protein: CASSSTQGAADTQYF.

CDR3: CASSLLAPRAPLHF. CDR3 in DNA: TGTGCCAGCAGTTTACTAGCCCCAAGGGCGCCCCTCCACTTT. The gene calls are TRBV27 and TRBJ1-6; no reliable D call. V was pared by 2 bases and J by 13 bases, with 15 bases between. The CDR3 has 14 amino acids. From germline, CDR1 is MNHEY and CDR2 SMNVEV (reference sequence).

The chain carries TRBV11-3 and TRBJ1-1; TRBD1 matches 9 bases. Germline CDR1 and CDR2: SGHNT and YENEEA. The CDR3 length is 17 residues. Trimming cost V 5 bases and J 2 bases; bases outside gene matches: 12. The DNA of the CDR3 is TGTGCCAGCAGCCCCTACACGACAGGGGGAATAAACACTGAAGCTTTCTTT. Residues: CASSPYTTGGINTEAFF.

In DNA, the CDR3 is TGTGCCAGCAGCTTGGTACAGGCGAACACCGGGGAGCTGTTTTTT. This encodes CASSLVQANTGELFF. The chain recombines TRBV5-4 with TRBJ2-2, with a tentative D call TRBD1 (5 bases). This CDR3 is built from 15 residues. CDR1 and CDR2 (germline): SGHNT, YYREEE (reference sequence). The V gene lost 0 bases and the J gene lost 0 bases, with 6 bases spanning the gap.

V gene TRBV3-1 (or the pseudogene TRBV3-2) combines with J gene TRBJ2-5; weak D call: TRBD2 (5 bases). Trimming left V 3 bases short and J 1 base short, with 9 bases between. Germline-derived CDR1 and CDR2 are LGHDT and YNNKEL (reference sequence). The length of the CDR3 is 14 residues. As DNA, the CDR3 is TGTGCCAGCAGCCACAGCGGCTCCCAAGAGACCCAGTACTTC. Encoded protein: CASSHSGSQETQYF.

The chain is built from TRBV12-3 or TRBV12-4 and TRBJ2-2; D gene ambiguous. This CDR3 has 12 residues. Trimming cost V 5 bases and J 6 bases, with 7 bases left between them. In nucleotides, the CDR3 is TGTGCCAGCAGTCCGTCCGCCGGGGAGCTGTTTTTT. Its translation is CASSPSAGELFF.

Here the CDR3 DNA reads TGTGCCAGCAGCAACATGGGACAGATTCAAGAGACCCAGTACTTC. It encodes CASSNMGQIQETQYF. The rearrangement links TRBV28 to TRBJ2-5; 7 positions match TRBD1. Trimming cost V 6 bases and J 2 bases; bases outside gene matches: 9. The CDR3 loop spans 15 amino acids. CDR1 and CDR2 from the germline V gene are MDHEN and SYDVKM. Variable domain in full (rest from reference TRBV28 and TRBJ2-5): DVKVTQSSRYLVKRTGEKVFLECVQDMDHENMFWYRQDPGLGLRLIYFSYDVKMKEKGDIPEGYSVSREKKERFSLILESASTNQTSMYLCASSNMGQIQETQYFGPGTRLLVL.

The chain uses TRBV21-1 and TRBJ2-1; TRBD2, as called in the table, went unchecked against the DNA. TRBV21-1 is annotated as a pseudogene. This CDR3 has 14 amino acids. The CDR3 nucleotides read TGTGCCAGCAGCAAAAGGGGGGGGATCAATGAGCAGTTCTTC. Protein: CASSKRGGINEQFF.